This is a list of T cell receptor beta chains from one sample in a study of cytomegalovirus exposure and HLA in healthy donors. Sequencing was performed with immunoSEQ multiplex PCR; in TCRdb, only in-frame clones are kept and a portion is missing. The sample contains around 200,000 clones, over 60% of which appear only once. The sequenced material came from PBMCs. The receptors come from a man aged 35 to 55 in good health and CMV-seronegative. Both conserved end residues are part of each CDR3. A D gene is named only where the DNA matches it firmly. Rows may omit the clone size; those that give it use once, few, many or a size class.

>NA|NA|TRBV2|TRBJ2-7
CASSENEGHHSYEQYF
TGTGCCAGCAGCGAAAATGAGGGCCATCACTCCTACGAGCAGTACTTC
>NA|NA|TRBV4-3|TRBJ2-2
CASSQGIGTSGLENTGELFF
TGCGCCAGCAGCCAAGGGATTGGGACATCTGGTTTGGAAAACACCGGGGAGCTGTTTTTT
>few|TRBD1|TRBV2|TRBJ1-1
CASSEGQLNTEAFF
TGTGCCAGCAGTGAGGGACAGTTGAACACTGAAGCTTTCTTT
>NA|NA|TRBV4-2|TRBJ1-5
CASSQFLWEGVFGQPQHF
TGTGCCAGCAGCCAATTCCTCTGGGAGGGCGTATTTGGTCAGCCCCAGCATTTT
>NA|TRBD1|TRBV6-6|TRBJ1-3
CASSPGQGGTGNTIYF
TGTGCCAGCAGTCCCGGACAGGGCGGGACTGGAAACACCATATATTTT
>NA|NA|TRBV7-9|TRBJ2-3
CASSRTETDTQYF
TGTGCCAGCAGCCGGACAGAAACAGATACGCAGTATTTT
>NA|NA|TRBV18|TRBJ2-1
CASSTRRSSYNEQFF
TGTGCCAGCTCAACTAGACGGAGCTCCTACAATGAGCAGTTCTTC
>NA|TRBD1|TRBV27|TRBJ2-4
CASSPIRQGKNIQYF
TGTGCCAGCAGTCCAATCCGACAGGGGAAGAACATTCAGTACTTC
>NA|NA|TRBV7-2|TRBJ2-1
CASTKLEGGRLFF
TGTGCCAGCACCAAACTGGAGGGCGGGCGGCTGTTCTTC
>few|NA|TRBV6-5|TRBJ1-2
CASSSQGYGYTF
TGTGCCAGCAGTTCTCAGGGGTATGGCTACACCTTC
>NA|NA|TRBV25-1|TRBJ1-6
CASREGLGYNSPLHF
TGTGCCAGCAGGGAGGGCCTGGGGTATAATTCACCCCTCCACTTT
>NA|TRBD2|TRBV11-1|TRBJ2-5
CASSSPGGVETQYF
TGTGCCAGCAGCTCACCGGGAGGGGTGGAGACCCAGTACTTC
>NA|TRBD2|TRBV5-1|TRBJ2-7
CASSLGTTSYEQYF
TGCGCCAGCAGCTTAGGGACTACCTCCTACGAGCAGTACTTC
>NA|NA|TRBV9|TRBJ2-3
CASSLGVGGITDTQYF
TGTGCCAGCAGCTTAGGCGTGGGGGGAATAACAGATACGCAGTATTTT
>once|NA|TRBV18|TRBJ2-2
CASSPQRGNTGELFF
TGTGCCAGCTCACCCCAACGGGGGAACACCGGGGAGCTGTTTTTT
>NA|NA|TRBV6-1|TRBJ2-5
CASSEAGRTNLWETQYF
TGTGCCAGCAGTGAAGCTGGTAGGACTAACTTATGGGAGACCCAGTACTTC
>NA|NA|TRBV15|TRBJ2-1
CATSRGREPTYNEQFF
TGTGCCACCAGCAGAGGGAGGGAGCCTACCTACAATGAGCAGTTCTTC